The 16 T cell receptor beta chains below all came from one sample that was sequenced in a study of blood T cell repertoires in COVID-19. The repertoire was sequenced with immunoSEQ multiplex PCR; TCRdb's copy has only in-frame clones and lacks some. The sample includes roughly 410,000 clones, 89% of them seen just once. Sequencing was done on a sample of peripheral blood. The receptors were gathered from a man between 35 and 55 years old with acute or convalescent COVID-19.

The chain links TRBV27 to TRBJ2-3; D not certain. From germline, CDR1 is MNHEY and CDR2 SMNVEV (reference sequence). V lost 2 bases, J lost 2 bases, and 5 bases lay in between. This CDR3 spans 13 amino acids. CDR3 loop: CASSLAVTDTQYF. In DNA form, the CDR3 reads TGTGCCAGCAGTTTAGCAGTCACAGATACGCAGTATTTT.

The chain is built from TRBV6-5 and TRBJ1-1; D gene ambiguous. The CDR3 is 11 residues long. The germline gives CDR1 MNHEY, CDR2 SVGAGI. Trimming pared 4 bases from V and 5 bases from J, leaving 5 bases between. CDR3 in amino acids: CASSFETEAFF. CDR3 in DNA: TGTGCCAGCAGTTTTGAGACTGAAGCTTTCTTT.

CDR3 sequence: CASSLGLADNSGQFF. CDR3 bases: TGTGCCAGCAGCTTAGGGCTAGCGGACAACTCAGGGCAGTTCTTC. The chain is built from TRBV7-3 and TRBJ2-1; 7 nucleotides match TRBD2. This CDR3 spans 15 amino acids. After removal of 2 bases from V and 12 bases from J, the junction contained 13 bases not matched to a gene. CDR1 and CDR2 from the germline V gene are SGHTA and FQGTGA.

The rearrangement joins TRBV29-1 to TRBJ2-1, with D possibly matching TRBD2 (5 bases). The CDR3 consists of 13 residues. CDR1 SQVTM and CDR2 ANQGSEA come from the germline V gene. Here the CDR3 DNA reads TGCACCGGGGAGTCGAGAGGATGGAATGAGCAGTTCTTC. Translated, it gives CTGESRGWNEQFF.

This chain connects TRBV9 to TRBJ1-1; 7 nucleotides agree with TRBD1. Trimming at V came to 3 bases and at J to 4 bases, leaving 3 bases not matched to a gene. CDR3 size: 13 residues. Per germline, CDR1 SGDLS and CDR2 YYNGEE. The CDR3 sequence: CASSGGTVTEAFF. The DNA of the CDR3 is TGTGCCAGCAGCGGTGGGACAGTCACTGAAGCTTTCTTT.

The CDR3 loop is CASTPGVGTDTQYF. The CDR3 DNA sequence: TGTGCCAGTACCCCAGGGGTAGGGACAGATACGCAGTATTTT. V gene TRBV19 combines with J gene TRBJ2-3, with D possibly matching TRBD1 (6 bases). Germline lookup yields CDR1 LNHDA and CDR2 SQIVND (reference sequence). The CDR3 is made up of 14 amino acids. V was pared by 7 bases and J by 3 bases, with 14 bases between. The full variable domain, its missing parts supplied by reference TRBV19 and TRBJ2-3, is DGGITQSPKYLFRKEGQNVTLSCEQNLNHDAMYWYRQDPGQGLRLIYYSQIVNDFQKGDIAEGYSVSREKKESFPLTVTSAQKNPTAFYLCASTPGVGTDTQYFGPGTRLTVL.

This chain connects TRBV2 to TRBJ1-2, with 10 bases fitting TRBD1. The junction had 4 bases not matched to a gene; V was cut back by 8 bases and J by 7 bases. Germline assignment: CDR1 SNHLY and CDR2 FYNNEI. The CDR3 extends over 12 amino acids. The CDR3 DNA reads TGTGCCAGCGAAGGGACAGGGGTTGGCTACACCTTC. Translated, it gives CASEGTGVGYTF.

The V and J genes are TRBV6-2 or TRBV6-3 and TRBJ2-1; D is possibly TRBD1 (6 bases). The CDR3 consists of 15 residues. Germline V gene lookup returns CDR1 MNHEY and CDR2 SVGEGT. Trimming removed 2 bases at V and 3 bases at J, with 11 bases between. CDR3 sequence (DNA): TGTGCCAGCAGTTACAACAGGGTCTACTACAATGAGCAGTTCTTC. Translating gives CASSYNRVYYNEQFF.

With regard to this clone: Other DNA sequences in this specimen translate into the identical CDR3. J is TRBJ1-1 and V is TRBV7-2, with no clear D. Germline assignment: CDR1 SGHTA and CDR2 FQGNSA. V was clipped by 6 bases and J by 2 bases, with 13 bases between them. The CDR3 runs 14 residues. CDR3 sequence (DNA): TGTGCCAGCAGTCCGGGAAGGTTAAACACTGAAGCTTTCTTT. This encodes CASSPGRLNTEAFF.

The chain recombines TRBV28 with TRBJ2-3; D gene ambiguous. V was trimmed by 10 bases and J by 0 bases, leaving 17 bases between them. The germline gives CDR1 MDHEN, CDR2 SYDVKM. The CDR3 is 15 amino acids. CDR3 sequence: CATTLRFLSTDTQYF. In DNA, the CDR3 is TGTGCCACCACGCTTCGGTTCTTAAGCACAGATACGCAGTATTTT.

This chain connects TRBV28 to TRBJ2-3, with D perhaps TRBD1 (6 bases). V lost 2 bases to trimming and J lost 6 bases, with 12 bases between them. The CDR3 totals 14 residues. Germline CDR1 is MDHEN and CDR2 is SYDVKM. The CDR3 here is CASSLPGQPDTQYF. CDR3 in DNA: TGTGCCAGCAGTTTACCGGGACAACCGGATACGCAGTATTTT.

This sequence joins TRBV14 and TRBJ2-1; D not certain. In germline, CDR1 is SGHDN, CDR2 FVKESK. Trimming removed 1 base at V and 10 bases at J, with 14 bases between. The CDR3 extends over 14 amino acids. CDR3 nucleotide sequence: TGTGCCAGCAGCCAAGTCTCCTGGGCAGGAGAGCAGTTCTTC. This encodes CASSQVSWAGEQFF.

This rearrangement joins TRBV19 to TRBJ2-7, with D tentatively TRBD2 (6 bases). The CDR3 is 14 amino acids. Germline-derived CDR1 and CDR2 are LNHDA and SQIVND (reference sequence). V was cut by 3 bases and J by 4 bases, with 13 bases left in between. CDR3 in amino acids: CASSIFGGPYEQYF. The DNA of the CDR3 is TGTGCCAGTAGTATTTTCGGGGGACCTTACGAGCAGTACTTC.

In the case of this clone: Other DNA sequences in the sample encode the same CDR3. The gene calls are TRBV6-6 and TRBJ2-7; TRBD2 agrees at 7 bases. The CDR3 spans 15 residues. From germline, CDR1 is MNHNY and CDR2 SVGAGI (reference sequence). Trimming removed 6 bases from V and 0 bases from J; junction bases left unmatched: 8. As DNA, the CDR3 is TGTGCCAGCAGCCGGCCCGCGGGGGTCTCCTACGAGCAGTACTTC. It encodes CASSRPAGVSYEQYF.

V is TRBV5-6 and J is TRBJ1-2, with a possible D match to TRBD1 (5 bases). The CDR3 has 14 residues. The germline gives CDR1 SGHDT, CDR2 YYEEEE. The V gene lost 0 bases and the J gene lost 7 bases, with 13 bases spanning the gap. The CDR3 protein is CASSLVAGTGGYTF. The CDR3 nucleotides read TGTGCCAGCAGCTTGGTAGCGGGGACCGGTGGCTACACCTTC.

The chain couples TRBV6-5 to TRBJ2-1; D possibly corresponds to TRBD2 (6 bases). The CDR3 has 13 amino acids. Germline values: CDR1 MNHEY, CDR2 SVGAGI. V shed 6 bases and J shed 8 bases, with 14 bases lying between them. The CDR3 is CASSQPGLDEQFF. Here the CDR3 DNA reads TGTGCCAGCAGCCAACCGGGACTTGATGAGCAGTTCTTC.